Below, one T cell receptor beta chain is given with its context. This sample is drawn from a study of shared clonotypes between healthy human individuals. Study summary: Per-donor plates numbered three CD4 naive, three CD4 memory, two CD8 naive and one CD8 memory.

The CDR3 length is 13 residues. Repertoires were generated with immunoSEQ multiplex PCR, while TCRdb's copy carries only in-frame clones and drops some. Here the sample spans about 1.5 million clones, approximately 98% being singletons. Sequencing was done on a sample of naive CD4+ T cells sorted from blood. Subset denoted: CD45RA+ positively selected. This receptor was taken from a man aged 25 to 40 in good health. V usage is TRBV21-1 and J usage is TRBJ2-1; the table's D gene call, TRBD2, was not cross checked with the DNA. TRBV21-1 is classified as a pseudogene. CDR3 coding DNA: TGTGCCAGCACGGGGGGACTAGCTTGTGAGCAGTTCTTC. Translating it yields CASTGGLACEQFF.